This TCR beta chain is drawn from a study of T-cell memory formation after mild COVID-19. Each CDR3 protein gets one entry after TCRdb re-called the 5' RACE reads with MiXCR. The profile shows about 250,000 distinct CDR3 sequences, about 16% of them singletons. Notes on the study in general: Clones shrinking between day 15 and 85 showed a balanced CD4/CD8 split, and those that grew later tilted toward CD4+. Pre-infection memory carried some responding clones, suggesting that cross-reactive memory joined.

For this clonotype: The antigen is undetermined.

Specimen: PBMCs or a T cell subset sorted from them (not recorded which). This sequence was found in a man between 18 and 29 years old who had mild COVID-19 (a few samples of this study predate the infection). Cell type and time point are not known.

CDR3 nucleotide sequence: TGTGCCAGCAGCCAAGTAGGACAGGGGACAGATACGCAGTATTTT. Its protein is CASSQVGQGTDTQYF. The rearrangement uses TRBV4-2 and TRBJ2-3; the match to TRBD1 covers 9 bases. The CDR3 totals 15 residues. J was trimmed by 3 bases and V by 1 base; bases with no gene match: 2. From germline, CDR1 is LGHNA and CDR2 YNFKEQ.